Sequencing of this TCR beta chain was carried out in a study of vaccination effects on CD4 cells after COVID-19 (dated by TCRdb to between 2021 and 2023). Turning to the overall study: Across the study, the median time from the second dose to post-vaccine sampling was 72 days (range 14 to 241). SARS-CoV-2 spike-specific CD4+ TCR repertoires were compared before and after mRNA vaccination in COVID-19 convalescent patients and in infection-naive vaccine recipients. A total of roughly 9 COVID-19 convalescent patients and several SARS-CoV-2-naive healthy vaccine recipients were included in the full study. Cultures from other donors in the study were sequenced using the Oncomine TCR Beta short-read assay on an Illumina iSeq 100.

As to this clone: Its cognate antigen has yet to be identified. No much larger clone exists at a distance of one base, and base qualities are not known.

Libraries were made using the immunoSEQ multiplex PCR assay. TCR beta CDR3 sequencing was performed on DNA from the cultured, isolated CD4+ T cells. Per the authors' processing: Non-productive TCR sequences were discarded, and reads were trimmed to the CDR3 region, with only CDR3s of 7 or more amino acids retained. The MANAFEST web app was used to identify antigen-specific clonotypes by comparing expansion in peptide wells with expansion in reference cultures. To count as positive, a clone had to show expansion at FDR<0.05 compared with the reference and with all other wells, an odds ratio above 5, and a frequency above 0.1% in two replicate wells. Clonotypes significantly expanded in SARS-CoV-2 spike wells and in at least one common cold coronavirus spike condition were defined as cross-reactive. Using the stringdist R package, CDR3 similarity was measured by Levenshtein distance, and unrooted trees were constructed with ape in R 3.6.1. TCRdb re-hosts the immuneACCESS table, in-frame sequences only. Its copies lack some clones; in the studies checked, an unresolved V gene accounts for under half of them, and the cause for the rest is not known. V, J and clone size reflect that table, while D and trimming were determined from the DNA. The sample table contains approximately 65,000 clones; only one count was recorded for 74% of them. The ten largest make up roughly 1.6% of the sample.

The germline V gene yields LGHNA for CDR1 and YSLEER for CDR2. The CDR3 has 13 amino acids, counting the end cysteine and phenylalanine. Of the read, only the CDR3 DNA is kept; its 39 bases are in frame from base 1. V trim: 3 bases; J trim: 2 bases; unmatched bases: 0. In the ViraFEST assay, PBMC were stimulated with viral peptide pools, and TCR sequencing was then used to find antigen-specific CD4+ T cell clonotypes based on their expansion. After around eleven days of culture, CD4+ T cells were isolated with the EasySep CD4+ T cell isolation kit. Two doses of either the BNT162b2 or the mRNA-1273 mRNA SARS-CoV-2 vaccine were administered to participants. None of the healthy vaccine recipients had a prior SARS-CoV-2 infection, which was confirmed by nucleocapsid antibody tests that came back negative both before and after vaccination. Each well held some 1.9 million PBMC cultured in IMDM containing roughly 5% human AB serum, 9 to 10 IU/ml IL-2 and gentamicin, along with 8 to 10 ug/ml peptides. Half of the culture medium was replaced with fresh IL-2-containing medium on days 3 and 7. Unless noted otherwise, every peptide stimulation condition was cultured in triplicate wells. PBMC were separated from whole blood using Ficoll-Paque Plus gradient centrifugation and were then either cryopreserved at -140C or used fresh. The overlapping peptide pools covered the spike proteins of SARS-CoV-2 and of the common cold coronaviruses HCoV-NL63, HCoV-OC43 and HCoV-229E. Genomic DNA was extracted from cultured CD4+ T cells with the QIAamp micro DNA kit.

Overall study results and their limits: At late post-vaccination timepoints, both infection-induced and vaccine-induced clones showed marked clonal contraction, consistent with waning T cell responses. The study was limited by a small number of convalescent patients and lacked early post-infection timepoints. Among healthy vaccine recipients, nearly all vaccine-induced clones were SARS-CoV-2 mono-reactive, and just 1 of 255 was cross-reactive with common cold coronaviruses.

The sample in question was CD4+ T cells from PBMCs cultured with HCoV-229E spike peptides, obtained after COVID-19 vaccination. According to the study, the label for this sample's cell subset or site signals: HCoV-229E spike overlapping peptide pool stimulation. Here the chain combines TRBV4-3 and TRBJ1-2, and TRBD1 aligns with 7 junction nucleotides. This TCR derives from a human donor who received a COVID-19 vaccine. The bases read TGCGCCAGCAGCCAGGACAGGAACTATGGCTACACCTTC. Its protein product is CASSQDRNYGYTF.